The rows below give T cell receptor beta chains drawn from one sample of a study of shared clonotypes between healthy human individuals. Profiling relied on immunoSEQ multiplex PCR, and the TCRdb table lists in-frame clones only, not all of them. The sample lists more than 1,200,000 clones, about 98.5% occurring once. The sample taken for sequencing was naive CD4+ T cells sorted from blood. The receptor source for this set is a man aged 25 to 40 in good health. CDR3s include the opening cysteine and the closing phenylalanine or tryptophan. D genes are given only for firm matches. For some rows the clone size is stated as once, few or many, or as a class when expanded; others skip it.

V gene	D gene	CDR3 length	clone size	J gene	CDR3 protein	CDR3 DNA
TRBV7-9	-	15	-	TRBJ2-7	CASSYGVATTYEQYF	TGTGCCAGCAGCTACGGCGTAGCGACTACCTACGAGCAGTACTTC
TRBV6-1	-	13	-	TRBJ1-4	CASGDIRRGKLFF	TGTGCCAGTGGGGATATACGAAGGGGAAAACTGTTTTTT
TRBV18	TRBD1	15	-	TRBJ1-1	CASSPDRGQATEAFF	TGTGCCAGCTCTCCGGACAGGGGGCAAGCCACTGAAGCTTTCTTT
TRBV2	-	14	-	TRBJ1-2	CASSEDTGIYGYTF	TGTGCCAGCAGTGAAGATACAGGCATCTATGGCTACACCTTC
TRBV5-1	-	15	-	TRBJ2-2	CASSFGGTNTGELFF	TGCGCCAGCAGCTTTGGGGGGACGAACACCGGGGAGCTGTTTTTT
TRBV28	TRBD1	15	-	TRBJ1-2	CASSLGDSPNYGYTF	TGTGCCAGCAGTTTAGGGGACAGCCCTAACTATGGCTACACCTTC
TRBV7-3	-	15	-	TRBJ2-3	CASSLTRRWTDTQYF	TGTGCCAGCAGCTTAACGCGTAGATGGACAGATACGCAGTATTTT
TRBV28	TRBD1	12	-	TRBJ1-1	CASSRLTGGAFF	TGTGCCAGCAGTCGTCTCACAGGGGGAGCTTTCTTT
TRBV5-1	-	13	-	TRBJ2-5	CASSFGVEETQYF	TGCGCCAGCAGCTTCGGTGTAGAAGAGACCCAGTACTTC
TRBV5-1	-	16	-	TRBJ2-3	CASLGSVWGVGDTQYF	TGCGCCAGCCTAGGTTCTGTATGGGGAGTCGGGGATACGCAGTATTTT
TRBV10-3	-	11	-	TRBJ1-2	CAISPGQGYTF	TGTGCCATCAGTCCTGGACAGGGCTACACCTTC
TRBV7-2	TRBD2	14	-	TRBJ2-7	CASSFSAGTYEQYF	TGTGCCAGCAGCTTCTCAGCGGGAACGTACGAGCAGTACTTC
TRBV29-1	-	13	once	TRBJ1-1	CSVVGAPNTEAFF	TGCAGCGTTGTGGGGGCCCCGAACACTGAAGCTTTCTTT
TRBV19	TRBD1	15	-	TRBJ1-5	CASSIPGGGNQPQHF	TGTGCCAGTAGTATCCCAGGGGGCGGCAATCAGCCCCAGCATTTT
TRBV5-1	-	14	-	TRBJ1-4	CASSFSGTNEKLFF	TGCGCCAGCAGCTTCAGCGGGACTAATGAAAAACTGTTTTTT
TRBV5-4	TRBD2	13	-	TRBJ2-1	CASSSAGANEQFF	TGTGCCAGCAGCTCCGCGGGAGCAAATGAGCAGTTCTTC
TRBV15	TRBD1	14	-	TRBJ2-3	CATSTGQGTDTQYF	TGTGCCACCAGCACCGGACAGGGCACAGATACGCAGTATTTT
TRBV10-3	-	18	once	TRBJ2-7	CAISGSRSRARSVDEQYF	TGTGCCATCAGTGGTTCTCGTAGCAGGGCGCGGTCAGTTGACGAGCAGTACTTC
TRBV10-1	-	13	-	TRBJ2-7	CASSVNRYYEQYF	TGCGCCAGCAGTGTGAACAGGTACTACGAGCAGTACTTC
TRBV5-8	TRBD2	17	-	TRBJ2-3	CASSLRTSGRMGDTQYF	TGTGCCAGCAGCTTAAGGACTAGCGGGAGGATGGGAGATACGCAGTATTTT
TRBV7-7	TRBD2	14	-	TRBJ2-3	CASSAGLDTDTQYF	TGTGCTAGCAGCGCGGGACTAGACACAGATACGCAGTATTTT
TRBV5-1	TRBD1	14	-	TRBJ1-3	CASSRTGSGNTIYF	TGCGCCAGCAGCAGGACAGGGTCTGGAAACACCATATATTTT
TRBV27	TRBD2	15	-	TRBJ2-1	CASSLSGGRADEQFF	TGTGCCAGCAGTTTATCTGGCGGGAGGGCTGATGAGCAGTTCTTC